These 15 T cell receptor beta chains were sequenced from one sample in a study of T cells in women clearing cervical HPV infection. Measured with immunoSEQ multiplex PCR; TCRdb has only the in-frame clones, and not every one. Recorded here are tens of thousands of clones; the top ten clones represent around a tenth. Sequencing was performed on blood buffy coat. Every receptor here comes from a woman between 18 and 69 years old with a cervical HPV16 infection that either progressed to CIN3+ or cleared (not recorded which).

In the case of this clone: The read is 3 residues too short to cover the CDR3 end, so that end is filled in from the germline J gene. The genes are TRBV11-3 and TRBJ2-3; 7 bases align to TRBD1. Germline CDR1 reads SGHNT; CDR2 reads YENEEA. The CDR3 runs 14 residues. Partial CDR3 DNA: TGTGCCAGCAGCCAGGGACAGCCACAACGGACG. Translated, it gives CASSQGQPQRT. The full-length CDR3 reads as CASSQGQPQRTQYF.

With regard to this clone: The read stops 3 residues short of the end of the CDR3; the missing end is completed from the germline J gene. The rearrangement links TRBV7-6 to TRBJ2-5, with 7 bases aligning to TRBD2. The germline V gene has CDR1 SGHVS and CDR2 FNYEAQ. Trimming at V came to 5 bases and at J to 3 bases, leaving 12 bases not matched to a gene. The CDR3 contains 16 residues. CDR3 DNA (partial): TGTGCCAGCAGCCCTTACACAGGACTAGTAAAAGAGACC. Translation: CASSPYTGLVKET. From start to end, the CDR3 is CASSPYTGLVKETQYF.

The sequenced part of the CDR3 DNA is TGTGCCAGCAGAAGACAGTGGAACTATGGC. Residues: CASRRQWNYG. In full, the CDR3 is CASRRQWNYGYTF. The V call is TRBV5-4, the J call TRBJ1-2, with a tentative D call TRBD1 (5 bases). The DNA ends 3 residues before the CDR3 does, and the rest of the CDR3 is filled in from the germline J gene. CDR3 length equals 13 residues. Trimming shortened V by 5 bases and J by 2 bases, and 10 bases separated the two germline ends. Germline V CDR1 and CDR2: SGHNT, YYREEE (reference sequence).

As to this clone: The sequenced fragment ends 3 residues before the CDR3 boundary, so the rest is inferred from the germline J gene. This rearrangement joins TRBV7-8 to TRBJ2-7; tentative D call: TRBD1 (6 bases). Between the trimmed V and J ends, which lost 5 bases and 5 bases, there was a span of 13 bases. Germline CDR1 is SGHVS and CDR2 is FQNEAQ. There are 13 residues in the CDR3. CDR3 bases read: TGTGCCAGCAGCGTCACACAGGGTCACGAG. It yields the protein CASSVTQGHE. The whole CDR3 protein is CASSVTQGHEQYF.

A word on this clone: The read halts 3 residues ahead of the CDR3 end, with the missing end drawn from the germline J gene. V usage is TRBV18 and J usage is TRBJ2-7; D is ambiguous. The germline gives CDR1 KGHSH, CDR2 LQKENI. CDR3 length: 14 residues. Trimming took 3 bases from V and 1 from J, leaving 10 bases between them. CDR3 sequence reads: CASSPLRGSYEQYF. The sequenced CDR3 bases are TGTGCCAGCTCACCCCTCCGCGGATCCTACGAG.

About this clone: The CDR3 end falls 3 residues outside the read, so it is completed with the germline J gene. The chain combines TRBV6-1 with TRBJ1-2; tentative D call: TRBD1 (6 bases). The V and J ends lost 4 bases and 1 base respectively, with 13 bases between them. The CDR3 loop spans 15 amino acids. Germline assignment: CDR1 MNHNS and CDR2 SASEGT. The chain's CDR3 is CASSALGGRNYGYTF. The DNA read from the CDR3 is TGTGCCAGCAGTGCCCTAGGGGGACGTAACTATGGC.

Of note for this clone: The read is 3 residues too short to cover the CDR3 end, so that end is filled in from the germline J gene. The chain recombines TRBV5-4 with TRBJ2-1; the match to TRBD2 covers 9 bases. The CDR3 runs 15 residues. The germline V gene encodes CDR1 SGHNT and CDR2 YYREEE (reference sequence). The V segment lost 3 bases and the J segment 9 bases; nucleotides outside the gene matches: 10. The CDR3 protein is CASSYGGRVSSEQFF. CDR3 DNA, as far as it was read: TGTGCCAGCAGCTACGGCGGGAGGGTTTCTAGTGAG.

As regards this clone: The CDR3 end falls 3 residues outside the read, so it is completed with the germline J gene. This sequence joins TRBV9 and TRBJ2-6, with 7 bases identical to TRBD2. V was pared by 4 bases and J by 2 bases, with 12 bases of the junction left unmatched. The CDR3 runs 18 residues. Germline V lookup: CDR1 SGDLS, CDR2 YYNGEE. The sequenced CDR3 bases are TGTGCCAGCAGCCCCTCCCCCGTCGGGGGGACTGGGGCCAACGTC. It translates to CASSPSPVGGTGANV. The full CDR3 protein is CASSPSPVGGTGANVLTF.

A word on this clone: The read ends 3 residues before the CDR3 terminus; that terminus is restored from the germline J gene. The V call is TRBV6-2 or TRBV6-3, the J call TRBJ2-5, with 7 bases matching TRBD1. Germline V CDR1 and CDR2: MNHEY, SVGEGT. The CDR3 runs to 13 residues. After removal of 5 bases from V and 7 bases from J, the junction contained 7 bases not matched to a gene. The CDR3 is CASSRDSPGTQYF. The sequenced CDR3 bases are TGTGCCAGCAGTCGGGACAGTCCGGGGACC.

About this clone itself: The read terminates 3 residues before the CDR3 end, so the remaining end is supplied by the germline J gene. V gene TRBV13 combines with J gene TRBJ1-1, with D possibly TRBD1 on 5 matching bases. CDR3 length: 14 residues. CDR1 is PRHDT, CDR2 FYEKMQ, per germline (reference sequence). The covered CDR3 bases are TGTGCCAGCAGCGTACGTGACAGTCGTCCGGAA. Protein sequence: CASSVRDSRPE. The CDR3 in its entirety is CASSVRDSRPEAFF.

CDR3 sequence reads: CATRGTDHTGELFF. The DNA read from the CDR3 is TGTGCCACACGGGGAACAGACCACACCGGGGAG. This chain connects TRBV24-1 to TRBJ2-2; D is perhaps TRBD2 (5 bases). The read ends 3 residues early relative to the CDR3; the germline J gene fills the gap. Germline CDR1 and CDR2: KGHDR and SFDVKD. V was shortened by 10 bases and J by 3 bases, with 14 bases between the two germline ends. The CDR3 covers 14 residues.

A remark on this clone: The CDR3 end falls 3 residues outside the read, so it is completed with the germline J gene. V and J are TRBV20-1 and TRBJ2-1; 8 bases are shared with TRBD2. Germline V gives CDR1 DFQATT, CDR2 SNEGSKA (reference sequence). Trimming at V came to 0 bases and at J to 6 bases, leaving 22 bases not matched to a gene. CDR3 length: 20 residues. The part of the CDR3 DNA that was read is TGCAGTGCTAGAGACACAGCGTCCCCCCCTCGAGCGGGAGAATTCAATGAG. Its protein is CSARDTASPPRAGEFNE. The entire CDR3 is CSARDTASPPRAGEFNEQFF.

Of note for this clone: The sequenced fragment ends 3 residues before the CDR3 boundary, so the rest is inferred from the germline J gene. V gene TRBV6-1 combines with J gene TRBJ2-3; the D gene is possibly TRBD2 (5 bases). V lost 3 bases, J lost 1 base, and 14 bases lay in between. Germline V gene sequence: CDR1 MNHNS, CDR2 SASEGT. The CDR3 has 16 residues. This chain's CDR3 is CASSELAFRGTDTQYF. The sequenced part of the CDR3 DNA is TGTGCCAGCAGTGAGCTAGCTTTTCGCGGCACAGATACG.

Comment on this clone: The read ends 3 residues before the CDR3 terminus; that terminus is restored from the germline J gene. The chain uses TRBV5-1 and TRBJ2-7; D is perhaps TRBD1 (5 bases). V was clipped by 10 bases and J by 0 bases, with 17 bases between them. Germline assignment: CDR1 SGHRS and CDR2 YFSETQ. The CDR3 is 14 residues long. The CDR3 is CASWGGGFSYEQYF. The sequenced CDR3 bases are TGCGCCTCCTGGGGCGGTGGGTTCTCCTACGAG.

As concerns this clone: The read gets to within 3 residues of the CDR3 end, and the germline J gene fills in the rest. The J gene is TRBJ2-3, the V gene TRBV20-1; TRBD1 matches at 8 bases. The V gene end was trimmed by 6 bases and the J gene end by 6 bases; junction bases not matched to a gene: 5. Germline V gives CDR1 DFQATT, CDR2 SNEGSKA (reference sequence). The CDR3 consists of 12 residues. CDR3 sequence reads: CSAPDRGDTQYF. Partial CDR3 DNA: TGCAGTGCACCCGACAGGGGTGATACG.